This TCR beta chain was found in a study of T cell responses to AZD1222 COVID-19 vaccine. This CDR3 has 15 residues. Germline V gives CDR1 MNHEY, CDR2 SVGEGT. The germline V and J ends were trimmed by 0 bases and 4 bases, with 12 bases remaining between them. Produced via immunoSEQ multiplex PCR; TCRdb's table is partial and in-frame only. This sample has approximately 100,000 clones; roughly 87% occur once, and the top ten carry 13%. This clone was detected only once. V is TRBV6-2 or TRBV6-3 and J is TRBJ1-1; D might be TRBD1 (5 bases). The TCR originated in an adult in good health. Here the sequenced sample was peripheral blood, taken on day 0 of MenACWY control vaccination. The CDR3 nucleotides read TGTGCCAGCAGTTACTCGGGGCAGGGTAGCACTGAAGCTTTCTTT. It translates to CASSYSGQGSTEAFF.